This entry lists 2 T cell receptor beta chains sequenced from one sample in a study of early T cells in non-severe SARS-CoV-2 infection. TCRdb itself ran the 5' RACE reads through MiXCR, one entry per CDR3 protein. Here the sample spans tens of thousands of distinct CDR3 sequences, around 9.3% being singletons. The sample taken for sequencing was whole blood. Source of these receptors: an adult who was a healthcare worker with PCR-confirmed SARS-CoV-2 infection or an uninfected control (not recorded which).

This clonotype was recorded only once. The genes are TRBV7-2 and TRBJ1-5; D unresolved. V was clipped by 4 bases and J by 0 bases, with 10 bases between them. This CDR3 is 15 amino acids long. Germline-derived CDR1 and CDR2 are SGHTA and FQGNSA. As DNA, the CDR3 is TGTGCCAGCAGCTGGACCGGGGATAGCAATCAGCCCCAGCATTTT. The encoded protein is CASSWTGDSNQPQHF.

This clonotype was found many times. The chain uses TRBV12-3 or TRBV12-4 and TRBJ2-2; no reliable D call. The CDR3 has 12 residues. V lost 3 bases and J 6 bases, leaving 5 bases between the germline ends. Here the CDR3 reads CASSFAAGELFF. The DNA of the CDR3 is TGTGCCAGCAGTTTTGCGGCCGGGGAGCTGTTTTTT.